The clone carrying this T cell receptor beta chain has ten or more counts. Antigen: not known. The germline CDR1 and CDR2 sequences are SNHLY and FYNNEI. V shed 3 bases and J shed 5 bases, with 8 bases lying between them. CDR3 length: 13 residues. Every molecule of TCR cDNA had its own unique molecular identifier. TCRdb passed the 5' RACE reads through MiXCR, listing each CDR3 protein once. The top ten clones hold 50% to 65% of a sample with about 44,000 distinct CDR3 sequences, roughly 15% of them seen once. This sample was taken from a study of spatial heterogeneity in lung cancer. Study conclusions and caveats: Blood showed ubiquitous tumor TCRs more often at resection than at routine follow-up.

The time point here: sample taken at primary tumor resection. A total of roughly 72 untreated early-stage non-small cell lung cancer patients served as donors. Whole RNA, which was extracted from tumor, nontumor lung tissue or frozen PBMC, was sequenced without any cell sorting. The specimen comprised PBMCs, sampled at surgery. The V gene is TRBV2, the J gene TRBJ2-4, with a weak D call TRBD1 (5 bases). This receptor was obtained from a male donor with early-stage non-small cell lung cancer. This chain's CDR3 is CASSDRVQNIQYF. CDR3 in DNA: TGTGCCAGCAGTGACAGGGTCCAAAACATTCAGTACTTC.